This T cell receptor beta chain was captured by sequencing in a study of CD8+CD57+ T cells in acquired aplastic anemia. Study background: Sorted CD4+ and CD8+ cells gave an average of approximately 3 ug of DNA.

CDR1 is SGHNT, CDR2 YENEEA, per germline. With 6 bases removed from V and 4 bases from J, the gap between germline ends came to 11 bases. The CDR3 runs 13 residues. Patients selected for sequencing had displayed CD8+CD57+ cell expansion by flow cytometry. Patients were therapy-naive when their blood was sampled. This clonotype was detected a few times. Antigen specificity is unknown. Whole-study results and caveats: The same twenty-nine CD8+ CDR3 sequences occurred in patients and in controls. Patients showed no significant difference from controls in CD8+ Simpson's diversity.

TCR beta VDJ combinations and CDR3 sequences were profiled from genomic DNA. TCRdb re-derived calls from the reads in MiXCR, one entry per CDR3 protein. The sample has a few hundred thousand distinct CDR3 sequences, roughly 34% seen once; the top ten hold approximately 0.82%. The specimen sequenced was sorted CD4+, CD8+, or CD8+CD57+ T cells (not recorded which) from PBMCs. The TCR was taken from a human donor with aplastic anemia. The chain recombines TRBV11-3 with TRBJ2-3; D gene ambiguous. CDR3 sequence: CASSGNWADTQYF. CDR3 coding DNA: TGTGCCAGCAGTGGGAACTGGGCAGATACGCAGTATTTT.